The 5 T cell receptor beta chains given below trace back to one sample, sequenced in a study of T cell responses to AZD1222 COVID-19 vaccine. Sequenced by immunoSEQ multiplex PCR; TCRdb stores in-frame clones only, minus some. The sample shows roughly 130,000 clones, roughly 92% of them seen only once. Material: peripheral blood, obtained on day 0 of AZD1222 vaccination. All receptors come from an adult in good health.

This chain uses TRBV19 with TRBJ2-5; 10 positions agree with TRBD1. Germline V gene sequence: CDR1 LNHDA, CDR2 SQIVND (reference sequence). The CDR3 runs to 17 residues. The junction had 12 bases not matched to a gene; V was cut back by 4 bases and J by 4 bases. CDR3 DNA sequence: TGTGCCAGTAGTAGAGGGGACAGGGGAGAATATGGAGAGACCCAGTACTTC. As protein: CASSRGDRGEYGETQYF.

J is TRBJ2-3 and V is TRBV10-3, with D unclear. CDR3 length: 14 residues. Looked up from germline, CDR1 is ENHRY and CDR2 is SYGVKD. With 3 bases removed from V and 0 bases from J, the gap between germline ends came to 7 bases. CDR3 residues: CAISDHGSTDTQYF. The CDR3 DNA is TGTGCCATCAGTGACCACGGCAGCACAGATACGCAGTATTTT.

J is TRBJ1-1 and V is TRBV2, with 7 bases matching TRBD1. Trimming removed 5 bases from V and 5 bases from J; junction bases left unmatched: 5. CDR3 length equals 13 residues. The germline gives CDR1 SNHLY, CDR2 FYNNEI. The CDR3 sequence is CASSTRGITEAFF. The CDR3 DNA sequence: TGTGCCAGCAGTACCAGGGGGATAACTGAAGCTTTCTTT.

This clone was observed a few times. This rearrangement joins TRBV6-5 to TRBJ2-3; D is ambiguous. This CDR3 contains 14 residues. Germline lookup yields CDR1 MNHEY and CDR2 SVGAGI. V was trimmed by 7 bases and J by 0 bases, leaving 11 bases between them. CDR3 in amino acids: CASKLSASTDTQYF. In nucleotides, the CDR3 is TGTGCCAGCAAGTTGAGCGCAAGCACAGATACGCAGTATTTT.

This rearrangement joins TRBV7-9 to TRBJ2-3, with 11 bases aligning to TRBD2. The CDR3 extends over 15 amino acids. Trimming took 5 bases from V and 3 from J; bases not matched to a gene: 4. CDR1 and CDR2 from the germline V gene are SEHNR and FQNEAQ (reference sequence). Here the CDR3 reads CASSRTSGRTDTQYF. The CDR3 DNA is TGTGCCAGCAGCCGCACTAGCGGGAGAACAGATACGCAGTATTTT.